The rows below give T cell receptor beta chains drawn from one sample of a study of blood T cell repertoires in COVID-19. The protocol was immunoSEQ multiplex PCR, while the TCRdb copy is restricted to in-frame clones and leaves out a portion. The table records approximately 90,000 clones, more than 65% of them present only once. Sequencing was performed on peripheral blood. These receptors were collected from a man older than 75 with active or convalescent COVID-19. The CDR3 runs from the conserved cysteine through the conserved F or W. Fields, in order: J gene, D gene, CDR3 length, V gene, clone size, CDR3 protein, CDR3 DNA. The D gene is left open where the match is weak. Clone size is not always given. Where it is, it says once, few, many or a class for expanded clones.

j_call: TRBJ2-1; d_call: TRBD1; cdr3_length: 12; v_call: TRBV27; clone_size: .; cdr3_aa: CASSSQGVEQFF; cdr3_nt: TGTGCCAGCAGTTCACAGGGGGTTGAGCAGTTCTTC
j_call: TRBJ1-1; d_call: .; cdr3_length: 15; v_call: TRBV6-2/TRBV6-3; clone_size: .; cdr3_aa: CASSYYDSLNTEAFF; cdr3_nt: TGTGCCAGCAGTTACTACGACAGCCTGAACACTGAAGCTTTCTTT
j_call: TRBJ1-1; d_call: .; cdr3_length: 14; v_call: TRBV9; clone_size: .; cdr3_aa: CASSVMDRNTEAFF; cdr3_nt: TGTGCCAGCAGCGTGATGGACAGAAACACTGAAGCTTTCTTT
j_call: TRBJ2-2; d_call: TRBD2; cdr3_length: 16; v_call: TRBV3-1/TRBV3-2; clone_size: .; cdr3_aa: CASSPLGGGRTGELFF; cdr3_nt: TGTGCCAGCAGCCCTCTGGGCGGGGGGCGAACCGGGGAGCTGTTTTTT
j_call: TRBJ2-7; d_call: .; cdr3_length: 13; v_call: TRBV19; clone_size: few; cdr3_aa: CASTTDRTYEQYF; cdr3_nt: TGTGCCAGTACCACCGACAGAACTTACGAGCAGTACTTC
j_call: TRBJ2-7; d_call: TRBD1; cdr3_length: 15; v_call: TRBV2; clone_size: .; cdr3_aa: CASSSNRGKDYEQYF; cdr3_nt: TGTGCCAGCAGTTCGAACAGGGGGAAGGACTACGAGCAGTACTTC
j_call: TRBJ1-2; d_call: .; cdr3_length: 16; v_call: TRBV27; clone_size: .; cdr3_aa: CASSLGVEARRYGYTF; cdr3_nt: TGTGCCAGCAGTTTAGGGGTGGAGGCCCGGAGGTATGGCTACACCTTC
j_call: TRBJ2-3; d_call: .; cdr3_length: 13; v_call: TRBV7-9; clone_size: once; cdr3_aa: CASSSQGLGQGYF; cdr3_nt: TGTGCCAGCAGCTCACAGGGTCTGGGCCAGGGGTATTTT
j_call: TRBJ1-2; d_call: TRBD1; cdr3_length: 15; v_call: TRBV3-1/TRBV3-2; clone_size: few; cdr3_aa: CASSQGGQGVYGYTF; cdr3_nt: TGTGCCAGCAGCCAGGGGGGACAGGGGGTTTATGGCTACACCTTC
j_call: TRBJ1-1; d_call: .; cdr3_length: 13; v_call: TRBV19; clone_size: medium-sized; cdr3_aa: CASRMTGNTEAFF; cdr3_nt: TGTGCCAGTAGGATGACAGGGAACACTGAAGCTTTCTTT
j_call: TRBJ2-5; d_call: TRBD1; cdr3_length: 15; v_call: TRBV6-2/TRBV6-3; clone_size: .; cdr3_aa: CASSIRDRVLETQYF; cdr3_nt: TGTGCCAGCAGCATCCGGGACAGGGTACTAGAGACCCAGTACTTC
j_call: TRBJ1-2; d_call: .; cdr3_length: 13; v_call: TRBV12-3/TRBV12-4; clone_size: .; cdr3_aa: CASSFGSSPGYTF; cdr3_nt: TGTGCCAGCAGCTTTGGTAGCTCTCCTGGCTACACCTTC
j_call: TRBJ1-2; d_call: .; cdr3_length: 14; v_call: TRBV27; clone_size: .; cdr3_aa: CASASDGGRESYTF; cdr3_nt: TGTGCCAGTGCCTCGGACGGGGGGAGGGAGAGCTACACCTTC
j_call: TRBJ1-2; d_call: TRBD1; cdr3_length: 16; v_call: TRBV7-9; clone_size: .; cdr3_aa: CASSSGQAERAYGYTF; cdr3_nt: TGTGCCAGCAGCTCGGGACAGGCCGAGAGGGCCTATGGCTACACCTTC
j_call: TRBJ1-3; d_call: .; cdr3_length: 14; v_call: TRBV2; clone_size: .; cdr3_aa: CASNPRDSGNTIYF; cdr3_nt: TGTGCCAGCAATCCCAGGGACTCTGGAAACACCATATATTTT
j_call: TRBJ1-4; d_call: .; cdr3_length: 13; v_call: TRBV6-6; clone_size: few; cdr3_aa: CASKEVFNEKLFF; cdr3_nt: TGTGCCAGCAAGGAGGTCTTTAATGAAAAACTGTTTTTT
j_call: TRBJ2-7; d_call: TRBD2; cdr3_length: 18; v_call: TRBV5-4; clone_size: .; cdr3_aa: CASSGRSGTSGGKNEQYF; cdr3_nt: TGTGCCAGCAGCGGGCGGAGTGGGACTAGCGGGGGGAAAAACGAGCAGTACTTC
j_call: TRBJ1-6; d_call: TRBD1; cdr3_length: 16; v_call: TRBV4-1; clone_size: .; cdr3_aa: CASSRPTGTGGSPLHF; cdr3_nt: TGCGCCAGCAGCCGCCCAACCGGGACAGGGGGTTCACCCCTCCACTTT
j_call: TRBJ1-1; d_call: .; cdr3_length: 19; v_call: TRBV14; clone_size: .; cdr3_aa: CASSQLGWTQGGRHTEAFF; cdr3_nt: TGTGCCAGCAGCCAATTAGGGTGGACCCAGGGTGGTCGGCACACTGAAGCTTTCTTT
j_call: TRBJ2-7; d_call: TRBD1; cdr3_length: 15; v_call: TRBV6-5; clone_size: .; cdr3_aa: CASSYWQGATAEQYF; cdr3_nt: TGTGCCAGCAGTTACTGGCAGGGGGCGACGGCCGAGCAGTACTTC
j_call: TRBJ1-4; d_call: .; cdr3_length: 18; v_call: TRBV19; clone_size: .; cdr3_aa: CASTSQGRGGATNEKLFF; cdr3_nt: TGTGCCAGTACCTCGCAGGGCCGAGGGGGAGCAACTAATGAAAAACTGTTTTTT
j_call: TRBJ1-4; d_call: .; cdr3_length: 15; v_call: TRBV9; clone_size: few; cdr3_aa: CASSPLPGGGGKLFF; cdr3_nt: TGTGCCAGCAGCCCCCTCCCGGGGGGGGGTGGGAAACTGTTTTTT
j_call: TRBJ2-1; d_call: TRBD2; cdr3_length: 17; v_call: TRBV10-3; clone_size: many; cdr3_aa: CAISEPSYAGGRNEQFF; cdr3_nt: TGTGCCATCAGTGAGCCCTCCTATGCGGGGGGGCGGAATGAGCAGTTCTTC
j_call: TRBJ2-7; d_call: TRBD2; cdr3_length: 18; v_call: TRBV7-9; clone_size: .; cdr3_aa: CASSRRGGSGTQTYEQYF; cdr3_nt: TGTGCCAGCAGCCGACGGGGGGGATCCGGGACCCAAACATACGAGCAGTACTTC
j_call: TRBJ2-5; d_call: TRBD1; cdr3_length: 16; v_call: TRBV6-1; clone_size: .; cdr3_aa: CASSDIRGPLQETQYF; cdr3_nt: TGTGCCAGCAGTGACATAAGGGGGCCCCTCCAAGAGACCCAGTACTTC
j_call: TRBJ1-3; d_call: TRBD1; cdr3_length: 13; v_call: TRBV12-3/TRBV12-4; clone_size: few; cdr3_aa: CASRQGARDTIYF; cdr3_nt: TGTGCCAGCAGACAGGGGGCGCGCGACACCATATATTTT
j_call: TRBJ2-7; d_call: .; cdr3_length: 14; v_call: TRBV18; clone_size: once; cdr3_aa: CASSPPDNPYEQYF; cdr3_nt: TGTGCCAGCTCACCACCAGACAATCCCTACGAGCAGTACTTC
j_call: TRBJ2-5; d_call: .; cdr3_length: 15; v_call: TRBV24-1; clone_size: .; cdr3_aa: CATSEAGLGGETQYF; cdr3_nt: TGTGCCACCAGTGAGGCAGGGCTGGGCGGAGAGACCCAGTACTTC